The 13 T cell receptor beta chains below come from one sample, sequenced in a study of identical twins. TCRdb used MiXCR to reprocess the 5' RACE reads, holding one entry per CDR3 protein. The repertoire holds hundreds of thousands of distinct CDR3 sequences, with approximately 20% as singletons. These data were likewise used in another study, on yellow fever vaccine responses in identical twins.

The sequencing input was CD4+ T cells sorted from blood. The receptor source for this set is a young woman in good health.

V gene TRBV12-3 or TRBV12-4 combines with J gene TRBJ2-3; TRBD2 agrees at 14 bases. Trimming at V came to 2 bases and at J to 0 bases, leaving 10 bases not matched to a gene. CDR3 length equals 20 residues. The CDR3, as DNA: TGTGCCAGCAGTTTAACCGCGGGACTAGCGGGGGTCTCTAGCACAGATACGCAGTATTTT. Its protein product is CASSLTAGLAGVSSTDTQYF.

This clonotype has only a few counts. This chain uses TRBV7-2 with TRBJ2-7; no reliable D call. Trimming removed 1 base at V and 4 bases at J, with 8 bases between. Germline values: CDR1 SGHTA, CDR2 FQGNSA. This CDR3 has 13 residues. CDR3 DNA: TGTGCCAGCAGCTTAGAAATTAGGTACGAGCAGTACTTC. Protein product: CASSLEIRYEQYF. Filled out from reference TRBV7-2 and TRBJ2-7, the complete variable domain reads GAGVSQSPSNKVTEKGKDVELRCDPISGHTALYWYRQSLGQGLEFLIYFQGNSAPDKSGLPSDRFSAERTGGSVSTLTIQRTQQEDSAVYLCASSLEIRYEQYFGPGTRLTVT.

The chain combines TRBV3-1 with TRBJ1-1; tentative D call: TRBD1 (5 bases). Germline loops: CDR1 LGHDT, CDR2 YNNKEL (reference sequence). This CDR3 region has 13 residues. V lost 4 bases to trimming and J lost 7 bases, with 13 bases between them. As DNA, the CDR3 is TGTGCCAGCAGCCCAGGGACGGCGAGTGAAGCTTTCTTT. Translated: CASSPGTASEAFF. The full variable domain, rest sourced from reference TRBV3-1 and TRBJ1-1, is DTAVSQTPKYLVTQMGNDKSIKCEQNLGHDTMYWYKQDSKKFLKIMFSYNNKELIINETVPNRFSPKSPDKAHLNLHINSLELGDSAVYFCASSPGTASEAFFGQGTRLTVV.

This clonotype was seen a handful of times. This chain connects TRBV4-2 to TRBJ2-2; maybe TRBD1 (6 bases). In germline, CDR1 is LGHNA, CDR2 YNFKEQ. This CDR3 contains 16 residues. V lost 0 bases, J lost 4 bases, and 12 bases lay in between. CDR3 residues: CASSQEPGAGTGELFF. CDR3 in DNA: TGTGCCAGCAGCCAAGAGCCAGGGGCTGGCACCGGGGAGCTGTTTTTT.

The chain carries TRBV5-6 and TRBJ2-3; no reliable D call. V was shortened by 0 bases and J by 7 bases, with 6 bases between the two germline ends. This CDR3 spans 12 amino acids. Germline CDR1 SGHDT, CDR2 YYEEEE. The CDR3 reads CASSLVPNTQYF. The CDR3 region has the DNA TGTGCCAGCAGCTTGGTTCCGAATACGCAGTATTTT.

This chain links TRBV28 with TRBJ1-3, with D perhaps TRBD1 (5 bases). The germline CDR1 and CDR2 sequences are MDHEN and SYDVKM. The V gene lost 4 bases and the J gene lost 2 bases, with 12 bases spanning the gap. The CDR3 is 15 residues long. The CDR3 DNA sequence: TGTGCCAGCAGTTCGCCTCAGGGCACTGGAAACACCATATATTTT. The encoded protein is CASSSPQGTGNTIYF.

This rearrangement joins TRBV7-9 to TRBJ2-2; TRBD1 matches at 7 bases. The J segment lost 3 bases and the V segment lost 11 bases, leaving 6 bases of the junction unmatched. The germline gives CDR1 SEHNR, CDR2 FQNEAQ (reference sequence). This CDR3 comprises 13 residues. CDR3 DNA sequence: TGTGCCCCCTCCCAGGGGGACACCGGGGAGCTGTTTTTT. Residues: CAPSQGDTGELFF.

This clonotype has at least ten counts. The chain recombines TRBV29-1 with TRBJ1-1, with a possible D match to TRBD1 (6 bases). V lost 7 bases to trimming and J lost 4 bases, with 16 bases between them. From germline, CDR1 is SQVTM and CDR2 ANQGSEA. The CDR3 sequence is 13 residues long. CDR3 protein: CSARDIGSTEAFF. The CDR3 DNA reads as TGCAGCGCCAGGGACATCGGTAGCACTGAAGCTTTCTTT.

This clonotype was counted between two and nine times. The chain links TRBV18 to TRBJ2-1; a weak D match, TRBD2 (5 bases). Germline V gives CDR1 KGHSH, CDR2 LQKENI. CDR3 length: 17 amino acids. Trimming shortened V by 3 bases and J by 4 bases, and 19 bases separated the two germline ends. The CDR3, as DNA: TGTGCCAGCTCACCGGCCGGCGGGCAGAGTCGTTACAATGAGCAGTTCTTC. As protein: CASSPAGGQSRYNEQFF.

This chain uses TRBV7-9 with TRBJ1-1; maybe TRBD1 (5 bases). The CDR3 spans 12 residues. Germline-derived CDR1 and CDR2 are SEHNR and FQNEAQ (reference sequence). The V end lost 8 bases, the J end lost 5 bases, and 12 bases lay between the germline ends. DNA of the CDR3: TGTGCCAGCGGGGCAAAGGGGACTGAAGCTTTCTTT. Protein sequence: CASGAKGTEAFF.

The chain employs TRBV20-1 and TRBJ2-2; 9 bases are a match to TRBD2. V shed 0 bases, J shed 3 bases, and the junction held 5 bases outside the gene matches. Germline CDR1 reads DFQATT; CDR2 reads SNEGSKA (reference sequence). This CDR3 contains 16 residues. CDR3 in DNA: TGCAGTGCTAGAGACTTCCTAGCGGGGCACACCGGGGAGCTGTTTTTT. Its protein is CSARDFLAGHTGELFF.

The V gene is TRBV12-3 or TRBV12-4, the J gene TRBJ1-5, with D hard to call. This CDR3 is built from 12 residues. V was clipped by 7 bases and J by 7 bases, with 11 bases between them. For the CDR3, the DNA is TGTGCCAGCACCTACTCTGGGCAGCCCCAGCATTTT. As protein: CASTYSGQPQHF.

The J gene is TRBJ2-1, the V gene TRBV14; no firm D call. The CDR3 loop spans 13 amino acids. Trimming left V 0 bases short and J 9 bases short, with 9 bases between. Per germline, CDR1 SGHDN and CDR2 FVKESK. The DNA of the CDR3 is TGTGCCAGCAGCCAAGATCCGGATGGTGAGCAGTTCTTC. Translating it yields CASSQDPDGEQFF.